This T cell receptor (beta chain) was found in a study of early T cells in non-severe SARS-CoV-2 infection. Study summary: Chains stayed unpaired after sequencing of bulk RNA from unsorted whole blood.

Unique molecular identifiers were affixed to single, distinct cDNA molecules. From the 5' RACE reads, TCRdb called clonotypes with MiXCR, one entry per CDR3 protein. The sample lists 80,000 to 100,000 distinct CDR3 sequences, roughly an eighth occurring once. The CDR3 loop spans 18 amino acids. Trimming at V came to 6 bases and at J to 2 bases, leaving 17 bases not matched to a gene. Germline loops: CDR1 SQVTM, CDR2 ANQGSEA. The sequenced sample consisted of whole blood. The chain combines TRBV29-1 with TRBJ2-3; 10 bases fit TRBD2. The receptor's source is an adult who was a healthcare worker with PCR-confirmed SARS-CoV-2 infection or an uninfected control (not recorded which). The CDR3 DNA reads TGCAGCGTGGAAACGAGCGGGAGGGCGAGTGTGAACACAGATACGCAGTATTTT. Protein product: CSVETSGRASVNTDTQYF.